This entry is about one T cell receptor beta chain. Donors were ostensibly healthy at sampling, although undocumented immune exposures were probable. Germline CDR1 is SGHTA and CDR2 is FQGNSA. V was trimmed by 4 bases and J by 4 bases, leaving 13 bases between them. The CDR3 consists of 14 residues. Primers for the PCR totalled 60 Vbeta and 13 Jbeta. Method: immunoSEQ multiplex PCR; TCRdb's copy keeps in-frame clones and lacks some. The sample lists approximately 140,000 clones; approximately 80% were seen once. The sample originates from a study of cytomegalovirus exposure and HLA in healthy donors. Overall study: Clustering assigned approximately 79% of the approximately 400 genotyped donors to the Caucasian-associated ancestry cluster.

The sample comprised PBMCs. The V call is TRBV7-2, the J call TRBJ2-5, with D maybe TRBD1 (6 bases). The receptor's source is a man aged 40-55 years in good health and CMV-seronegative. CDR3 protein: CASSSVGGAETQYF. The CDR3 DNA reads as TGTGCCAGCAGCTCAGTAGGGGGTGCAGAGACCCAGTACTTC.